The sequence of this T cell receptor (beta chain) was determined in a study of blood T cells in healthy people across ages. Study-level results: Older individuals had lower TCR beta diversity per million T cells (the decline was roughly linear). Among long-lived donors, naive CD4+ cells were more numerous and diversity higher than in aged donors.

A J-beta primer mix and a sample-barcoded 5' primer were used in a second PCR of roughly 6 to 12 cycles. TCRdb re-analysed the 5' RACE reads in MiXCR, keeping a single row per CDR3 protein. The sample consists of hundreds of thousands of distinct CDR3 sequences, about a third of them appearing once. This clonotype has ten or more counts. Its antigen is as yet unknown. Just one base apart from a much larger clone, this may be a read error. This CDR3 is built from 12 residues. V was clipped by 4 bases and J by 11 bases, with 15 bases between them. Germline V gene sequence: CDR1 SGHDT, CDR2 YYEEEE. Donors were healthy Caucasian individuals from Russia aged about 6 to 100.

The genes are TRBV5-6 and TRBJ2-5; D gene ambiguous. This clonotype originated in a woman over 75 in good health. The sequencing input was blood. The CDR3 DNA follows: TGTGCCAGCAGCGGAGTCTATCCCGTGCAGTACTTC. Its protein is CASSGVYPVQYF. The whole variable domain, remainder taken from reference TRBV5-6 and TRBJ2-5, is DAGVTQSPTHLIKTRGQQVTLRCSPKSGHDTVSWYQQALGQGPQFIFQYYEEEERQRGNFPDRFSGHQFPNYSSELNVNALLLGDSALYLCASSGVYPVQYFGPGTRLLVL.